Included here is one T cell receptor beta chain sequence, with context. This sample is part of a study of blood T cell repertoires in COVID-19. The protocol was immunoSEQ multiplex PCR, while the TCRdb copy is restricted to in-frame clones and leaves out a portion. This table holds some 270,000 clones, over 75% found once. The germline CDR1 and CDR2 sequences are SGHNT and YYREEE (reference sequence). Trimming removed 4 bases from V and 4 bases from J, with 8 bases in between. There are 12 residues in the CDR3. The sequence was obtained from a woman between 50 and 59 years old with acute COVID-19. V is TRBV5-4 and J is TRBJ1-1; no firm D call. The sequenced material came from PBMCs or T cells enriched from blood (not recorded which). The CDR3 region is CASSPSGTEAFF. The CDR3 DNA sequence: TGTGCCAGCAGCCCGTCGGGCACTGAAGCTTTCTTT.